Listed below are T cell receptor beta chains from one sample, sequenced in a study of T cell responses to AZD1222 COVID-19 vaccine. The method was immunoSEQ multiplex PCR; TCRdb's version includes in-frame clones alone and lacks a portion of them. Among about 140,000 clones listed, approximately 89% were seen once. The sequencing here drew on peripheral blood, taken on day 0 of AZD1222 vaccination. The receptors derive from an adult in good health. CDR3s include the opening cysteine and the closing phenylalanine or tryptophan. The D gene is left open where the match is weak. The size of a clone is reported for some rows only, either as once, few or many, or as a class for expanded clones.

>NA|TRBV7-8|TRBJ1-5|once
TGTGCCAGCAGCTCTAGCCCCAATCAGCCCCAGCATTTT
CASSSSPNQPQHF
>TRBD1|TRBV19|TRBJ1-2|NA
TGTGCCAGTAGTCCGGGGCCGACAGGGTATGGCTACACCTTC
CASSPGPTGYGYTF
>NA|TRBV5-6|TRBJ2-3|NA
TGTGCCAGCAGGGAGGGGGGCGCGAATACGCAGTATTTT
CASREGGANTQYF
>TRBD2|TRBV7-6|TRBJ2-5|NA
TGTGCCAGCAGCTTCACGGGGGGGGTTCAAGAGACCCAGTACTTC
CASSFTGGVQETQYF
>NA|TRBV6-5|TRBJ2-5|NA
TGTGCCAGCAGTTACGCCCGATTCCAAGAGACCCAGTACTTC
CASSYARFQETQYF
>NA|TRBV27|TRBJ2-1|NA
TGTGCCAGCAGCTGGGGGAATGAGCAGTTCTTC
CASSWGNEQFF
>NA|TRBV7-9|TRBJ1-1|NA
TGTGCCAGCAGTCCCGCAACAGGGTTGGACACTGAAGCTTTCTTT
CASSPATGLDTEAFF
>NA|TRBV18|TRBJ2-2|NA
TGTGCCAGCTCACCTCCGAACACCGGGGAGCTGTTTTTT
CASSPPNTGELFF
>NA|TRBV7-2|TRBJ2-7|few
TGTGCCAGCAGCTTAGGGGGAGATTCGAGCGAGCAGTACTTC
CASSLGGDSSEQYF
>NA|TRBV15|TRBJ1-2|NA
TGTGCCACCAGCAGAGTTACGACAGAAGACTATGGCTACACCTTC
CATSRVTTEDYGYTF
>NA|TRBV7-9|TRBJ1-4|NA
TGTGCCAGCAGCTTAGATAGGGGCAAACTGTTTTTT
CASSLDRGKLFF
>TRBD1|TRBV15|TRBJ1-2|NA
TGTGCCACCGGGGACAGCGCCAACTATGGCTACACCTTC
CATGDSANYGYTF
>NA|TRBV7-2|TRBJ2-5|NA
TGTGCCAGCAGTTCCCCTCGTAGGTCGGAGACCCAGTACTTC
CASSSPRRSETQYF
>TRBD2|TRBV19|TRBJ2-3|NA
TGTGCCAGTACTTCCAGCGGGGGGCCGACAGATACGCAGTATTTT
CASTSSGGPTDTQYF
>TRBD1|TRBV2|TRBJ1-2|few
TGTGCAGACTGGGGACAGGGTCCCTATGGCTACACCTTC
CADWGQGPYGYTF
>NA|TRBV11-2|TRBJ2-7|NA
TGTGCCAGCAGCTTACTCGGGACATACGACCACGAGCAGTACTTC
CASSLLGTYDHEQYF
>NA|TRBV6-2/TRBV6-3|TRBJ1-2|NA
TGTGCCAGCACCCCCGACTCCTATGGCTACACCTTC
CASTPDSYGYTF
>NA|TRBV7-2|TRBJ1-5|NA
TGTGCCAGCAGCTTTTCCAATCAGCCCCAGCATTTT
CASSFSNQPQHF
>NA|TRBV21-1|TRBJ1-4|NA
TGTGCCAGCAGCTCGGGGCCGGGACAGGAGGGTGAAAAACTGTTTTTT
CASSSGPGQEGEKLFF
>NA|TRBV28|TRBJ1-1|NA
TGTGCCACCATTAACACTGAAGCTTTCTTT
CATINTEAFF
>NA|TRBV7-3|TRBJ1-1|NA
TGTGCCAGCAGTACAGGGAACACTGAAGCTTTCTTT
CASSTGNTEAFF
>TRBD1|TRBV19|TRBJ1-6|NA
TGTGCCAGTAGTACCCCCGGACAGGGTGGATCACCCCTCCACTTT
CASSTPGQGGSPLHF
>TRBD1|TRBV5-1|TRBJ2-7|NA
TGCGCCAGCAGCTGGGCGGGACAGGGTAGCTACGAGCAGTACTTC
CASSWAGQGSYEQYF
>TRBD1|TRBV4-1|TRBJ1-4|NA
TGCGCCAGCAGCCATACACCTAGGAGGGACAGGGATGAAAAACTGTTTTTT
CASSHTPRRDRDEKLFF
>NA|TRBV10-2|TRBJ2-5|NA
TGCGCCAGCAGTGTTAATGAAGAGACCCAGTACTTC
CASSVNEETQYF
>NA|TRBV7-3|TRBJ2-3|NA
TGTGCCAGCAGCTTAATTCCAGGAGGGGCAGATACGCAGTATTTT
CASSLIPGGADTQYF
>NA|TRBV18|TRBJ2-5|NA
TGTGCCAGCTCATCGTGGACCTTACAAGAGACCCAGTACTTC
CASSSWTLQETQYF
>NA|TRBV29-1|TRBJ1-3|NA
TGCAGCGCTGGGGACAACTCTGGAAACACCATATATTTT
CSAGDNSGNTIYF
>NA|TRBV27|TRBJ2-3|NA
TGTGCCAGCACCTTTGGGAATACGCAGTATTTT
CASTFGNTQYF
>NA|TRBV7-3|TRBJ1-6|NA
TGTGCCAGCAGCCCCCACGGGGGTTCACCCCTCCACTTT
CASSPHGGSPLHF
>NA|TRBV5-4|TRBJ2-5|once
TGTGCCAGCAGCTCCCCACCCTTACAAGAGACCCAGTACTTC
CASSSPPLQETQYF
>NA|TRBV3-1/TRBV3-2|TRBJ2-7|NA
TGTGCCAGCAGCCAATGGAGGAGCCAAAATACCTACGAGCAGTACTTC
CASSQWRSQNTYEQYF
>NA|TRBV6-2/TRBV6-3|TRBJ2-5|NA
TGTGCCAGCAGTTACTCGCACATCGGAGGGGAGACCCAGTACTTC
CASSYSHIGGETQYF
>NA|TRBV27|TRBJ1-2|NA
TGTGCCAGCAGTTCTCGGACGGACTCGGTAGGCTACACCTTC
CASSSRTDSVGYTF
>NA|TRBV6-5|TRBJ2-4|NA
TGTGCCGCCCCCTGGGTAGCCAAAAACATTCAGTACTTC
CAAPWVAKNIQYF
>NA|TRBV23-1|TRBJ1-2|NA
TGCGCCAGCAGGCACATACCTCGGCAGGAGAACTATGGCTACACCTTC
CASRHIPRQENYGYTF
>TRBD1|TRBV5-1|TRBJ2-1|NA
TGCGCCAGCAGCCCAAGCCAAACCGGGACAGGGGTAGGCTACAATGAGCAGTTCTTC
CASSPSQTGTGVGYNEQFF
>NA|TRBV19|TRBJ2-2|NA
TGTGCCAGTCGGGCCGGGGAGCTGTTTTTT
CASRAGELFF
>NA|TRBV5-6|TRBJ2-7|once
TGTGCCAGCACACACGGGGTTTACGAGCAGTACTTC
CASTHGVYEQYF
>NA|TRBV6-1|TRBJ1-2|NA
TGTGCCAGCAGTGAAGGGTGGAACCTCTATGGCTACACCTTC
CASSEGWNLYGYTF
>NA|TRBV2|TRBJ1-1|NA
TGTGCCAGCAGACTTGACAAAATCCTGGGGGCTTTCTTT
CASRLDKILGAFF